The source of this T cell receptor beta chain is a study of control samples from healthy donors and cancer patients. Only in-frame clones appear in the TCRdb table, and some are missing; sequencing was by immunoSEQ multiplex PCR. This table holds tens of thousands of clones, approximately 90% found once. Sequenced input: PBMCs. The receptor was isolated from a woman between 40 and 55 years old with head and neck cancer.

Written as DNA, the CDR3 is TGTGCCAGCAGCTCCAGGCGGGACAGGGTAAGTGGGCGGAACACTGAAGCTTTCTTT. Protein: CASSSRRDRVSGRNTEAFF. The chain combines TRBV7-9 with TRBJ1-1; 9 bases map to TRBD1. J gave up 1 base and V 4 bases, and 16 bases lay outside the gene matches. CDR3 length: 19 amino acids. Germline V gene data show CDR1 as SEHNR and CDR2 as FQNEAQ (reference sequence).